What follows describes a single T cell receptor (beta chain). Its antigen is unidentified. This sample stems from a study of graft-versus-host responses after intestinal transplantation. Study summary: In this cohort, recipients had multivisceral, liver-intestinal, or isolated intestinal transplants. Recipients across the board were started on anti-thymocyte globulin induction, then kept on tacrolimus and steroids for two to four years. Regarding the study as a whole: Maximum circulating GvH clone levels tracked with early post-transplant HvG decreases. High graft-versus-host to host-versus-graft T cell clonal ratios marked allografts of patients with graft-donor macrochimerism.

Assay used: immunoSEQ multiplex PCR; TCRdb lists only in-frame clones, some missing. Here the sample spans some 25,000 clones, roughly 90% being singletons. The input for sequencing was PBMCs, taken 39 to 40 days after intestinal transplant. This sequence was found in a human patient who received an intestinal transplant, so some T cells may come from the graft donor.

CDR3 protein: CASSQSFARGDEQYF. The CDR3 DNA is TGTGCCAGCAGCCAATCCTTCGCGAGGGGTGACGAGCAGTACTTC. This chain uses TRBV9 with TRBJ2-7; tentatively, D is TRBD1 or TRBD2 (5 bases each). V was clipped by 4 bases and J by 5 bases, with 19 bases between them. Germline V CDR1 and CDR2: SGDLS, YYNGEE. The CDR3 contains 15 residues.